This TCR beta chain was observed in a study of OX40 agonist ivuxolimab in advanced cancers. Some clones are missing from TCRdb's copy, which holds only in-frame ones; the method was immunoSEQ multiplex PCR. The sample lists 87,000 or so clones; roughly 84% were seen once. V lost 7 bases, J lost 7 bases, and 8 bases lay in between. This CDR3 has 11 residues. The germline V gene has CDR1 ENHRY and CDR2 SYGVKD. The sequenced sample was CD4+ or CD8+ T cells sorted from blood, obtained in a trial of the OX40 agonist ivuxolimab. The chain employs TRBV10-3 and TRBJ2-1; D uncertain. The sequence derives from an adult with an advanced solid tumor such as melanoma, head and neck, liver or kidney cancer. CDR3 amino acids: CAITMGNEQFF. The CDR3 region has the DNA TGTGCCATCACGATGGGGAATGAGCAGTTCTTC.